This T cell receptor (beta chain) emerged from a study of blood T cell repertoires in COVID-19. Clones were sequenced by immunoSEQ multiplex PCR, and TCRdb holds only the in-frame ones, with some missing. The sample carries about 97,000 clones, roughly 87% recorded once. The CDR3 is made up of 14 amino acids. In germline, CDR1 is SGHKS, CDR2 YYEKEE (reference sequence). V was cut by 3 bases and J by 5 bases, with 12 bases left in between. The receptor comes from a man aged 45-60 years with active COVID-19. The J gene is TRBJ1-5, the V gene TRBV5-5; D is perhaps TRBD1 (5 bases). The specimen sequenced was peripheral blood. CDR3: CASSWGGTYQPQHF. The DNA for the CDR3 is TGTGCCAGCAGCTGGGGGGGAACTTATCAGCCCCAGCATTTT.